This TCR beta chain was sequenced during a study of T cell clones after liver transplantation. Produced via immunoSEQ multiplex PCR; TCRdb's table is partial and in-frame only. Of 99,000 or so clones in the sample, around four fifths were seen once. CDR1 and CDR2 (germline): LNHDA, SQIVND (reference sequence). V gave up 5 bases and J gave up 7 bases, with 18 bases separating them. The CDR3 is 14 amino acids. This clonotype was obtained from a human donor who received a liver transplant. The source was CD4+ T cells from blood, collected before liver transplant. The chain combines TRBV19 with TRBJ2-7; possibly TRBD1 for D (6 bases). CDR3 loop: CASSVTGTRGEQYF. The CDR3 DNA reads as TGTGCCAGTAGTGTAACAGGGACCCGTGGGGAGCAGTACTTC.